Below, 17 T cell receptor beta chains from the same sample are listed, as sequenced in a study of blood T cell repertoires in COVID-19. Assay: immunoSEQ multiplex PCR; the TCRdb copy retains only in-frame clones and omits some. The sample consists of 150,000 or so clones, about 80% of them appearing once. Sequenced sample: peripheral blood. The receptors derive from a woman older than 75 with acute or convalescent COVID-19.

V usage is TRBV20-1 and J usage is TRBJ2-7, with a possible D match to TRBD1 (7 bases). The germline V gene encodes CDR1 DFQATT and CDR2 SNEGSKA (reference sequence). The CDR3 spans 11 residues. The V and J ends lost 6 bases and 4 bases respectively, with 10 bases between them. The CDR3 region has the DNA TGCAGTGCCAGGGGGGAATACGAGCAGTACTTC. The encoded protein is CSARGEYEQYF.

The rearrangement joins TRBV19 to TRBJ1-1; the D is unclear. V shed 4 bases and J shed 3 bases, with 9 bases lying between them. Germline CDR1 LNHDA, CDR2 SQIVND (reference sequence). The CDR3 length is 13 residues. The CDR3 region is CASSTNLYTEAFF. DNA for the CDR3: TGTGCCAGTAGTACCAACTTGTACACTGAAGCTTTCTTT. Full variable domain (remainder filled in from reference TRBV19 and TRBJ1-1): DGGITQSPKYLFRKEGQNVTLSCEQNLNHDAMYWYRQDPGQGLRLIYYSQIVNDFQKGDIAEGYSVSREKKESFPLTVTSAQKNPTAFYLCASSTNLYTEAFFGQGTRLTVV.

The chain carries TRBV11-2 and TRBJ2-5, with 9 bases aligning to TRBD1. The V gene end was trimmed by 3 bases and the J gene end by 2 bases; junction bases not matched to a gene: 10. Germline values: CDR1 SGHAT, CDR2 FQNNGV. The CDR3 contains 17 residues. The CDR3 sequence is CASSFLLPGTGQETQYF. Written as DNA, the CDR3 is TGTGCCAGCAGCTTCCTTCTCCCCGGGACAGGGCAAGAGACCCAGTACTTC.

This chain joins TRBV3-1 (or the pseudogene TRBV3-2) and TRBJ1-2; possible D gene TRBD1, 5 bases. Trimming left V 0 bases short and J 7 bases short, with 21 bases between. This CDR3 has 17 residues. Germline V gene sequence: CDR1 LGHDT, CDR2 YNNKEL (reference sequence). This CDR3 is CASSQDGGASTRSGYTF. The CDR3 nucleotides read TGTGCCAGCAGCCAAGACGGAGGGGCGTCCACCCGAAGTGGCTACACCTTC.

The chain combines TRBV2 with TRBJ2-7; 8 bases match TRBD1. V gave up 5 bases and J gave up 5 bases; unmatched junction bases: 8. The CDR3 contains 14 residues. Per germline, CDR1 SNHLY and CDR2 FYNNEI. CDR3 sequence (DNA): TGTGCCAGCAGTTTGACAGGGGTTTCAGACGAGCAGTACTTC. Protein product: CASSLTGVSDEQYF. The whole variable domain, filled in from reference TRBV2 and TRBJ2-7, reads EPEVTQTPSHQVTQMGQEVILRCVPISNHLYFYWYRQILGQKVEFLVSFYNNEISEKSEIFDDQFSVERPDGSNFTLKIRSTKLEDSAMYFCASSLTGVSDEQYFGPGTRLTVT.

The chain links TRBV7-8 to TRBJ2-5; TRBD2 might be the D (5 bases). Trimming pared 4 bases from V and 4 bases from J, leaving 13 bases between. Germline loops: CDR1 SGHVS, CDR2 FQNEAQ. This CDR3 is 14 amino acids long. CDR3 nucleotides: TGTGCCAGCAGCTGGAGAGGGATGCGAGAGACCCAGTACTTC. As protein: CASSWRGMRETQYF.

The V call is TRBV2, the J call TRBJ1-2; 11 bases are shared with TRBD1. CDR1 SNHLY and CDR2 FYNNEI come from the germline V gene. This CDR3 has 15 amino acids. The ends lost 1 base at V and 8 bases at J; junction bases unmatched: 6. This CDR3 is CASSEGRDRGTGYTF. In DNA, the CDR3 is TGTGCCAGCAGTGAAGGGCGGGACAGGGGGACCGGCTACACCTTC.

The CDR3 is CASSTGTENTEAFF. DNA of the CDR3: TGTGCCAGCTCAACCGGGACAGAGAACACTGAAGCTTTCTTT. The rearrangement uses TRBV18 and TRBJ1-1; 7 bases are a match to TRBD1. The CDR3 spans 14 residues. Germline V gene lookup returns CDR1 KGHSH and CDR2 LQKENI. Trimming cost V 5 bases and J 1 base; bases outside gene matches: 4.

The chain employs TRBV18 and TRBJ2-1, with TRBD2 matching over 12 bases. Trimming cost V 3 bases and J 7 bases; bases outside gene matches: 10. There are 17 residues in the CDR3. CDR1 and CDR2 (germline): KGHSH, LQKENI. The CDR3 nucleotides are TGTGCCAGCTCACCCCCCTCGACTAGCGGGAGTGGGAATGAGCAGTTCTTC. It encodes CASSPPSTSGSGNEQFF.

The chain uses TRBV11-2 and TRBJ1-6, with D tentatively TRBD1 (6 bases). Germline-derived CDR1 and CDR2 are SGHAT and FQNNGV. Trimming cost V 4 bases and J 8 bases, with 21 bases left between them. This CDR3 is 17 amino acids long. The CDR3 region is CASSSPFTGPGDSPLHF. The CDR3 region has the DNA TGTGCCAGCAGCTCCCCCTTTACAGGGCCAGGGGATTCACCCCTCCACTTT.

Here the CDR3 reads CASSLRAGGPIEQFF. CDR3 nucleotide sequence: TGTGCCAGCAGCTTACGAGCGGGAGGGCCCATTGAGCAGTTCTTC. The chain couples TRBV7-2 to TRBJ2-1, with TRBD2 identical over 10 bases. The CDR3 is made up of 15 amino acids. From germline, CDR1 is SGHTA and CDR2 FQGNSA. Trimming at V came to 2 bases and at J to 9 bases, leaving 7 bases not matched to a gene.

The rearrangement uses TRBV2 and TRBJ2-7; 9 bases are a match to TRBD2. The CDR3 is made up of 13 amino acids. V dropped 5 bases and J dropped 6; count of bases not matched to a gene: 5. Germline CDR1 is SNHLY and CDR2 is FYNNEI. DNA of the CDR3: TGTGCCAGCAGTAGGCTAGCGGGACTCGAGCAGTACTTC. Its protein product is CASSRLAGLEQYF.

This chain joins TRBV19 and TRBJ1-2; D possibly corresponds to TRBD1 (6 bases). The CDR3 loop spans 15 amino acids. V was shortened by 4 bases and J by 1 base, with 13 bases between the two germline ends. CDR1 LNHDA and CDR2 SQIVND come from the germline V gene (reference sequence). CDR3 sequence: CASSTGQFNNYGYTF. The CDR3 coding sequence is TGTGCCAGTAGTACCGGACAGTTTAATAACTATGGCTACACCTTC.

The chain has TRBV2 and TRBJ1-2; D is possibly TRBD1 (6 bases). From germline, CDR1 is SNHLY and CDR2 FYNNEI. Trimming left V 4 bases short and J 7 bases short, with 10 bases between. The CDR3 spans 12 residues. The CDR3 spells CASSAGARGYTF. In DNA form, the CDR3 reads TGTGCCAGCAGTGCAGGGGCCCGTGGCTACACCTTC.

This clone has more than one count but fewer than ten. The chain employs TRBV9 and TRBJ2-1; D unclear. V gave up 0 bases and J gave up 2 bases, with 3 bases separating them. The CDR3 loop spans 13 amino acids. From germline, CDR1 is SGDLS and CDR2 YYNGEE. The CDR3 DNA sequence: TGTGCCAGCAGCGTAGGAGCCTACAATGAGCAGTTCTTC. Its translation is CASSVGAYNEQFF.

The CDR3 nucleotides read TGTGCCTGGAGTCGAAAGGACATCTTCAACACTGAAGCTTTCTTT. Its protein is CAWSRKDIFNTEAFF. This chain connects TRBV30 to TRBJ1-1; D is possibly TRBD1 (5 bases). V lost 2 bases and J lost 2, with 15 bases in between. The CDR3 is 15 residues long. Germline CDR1 is GTSNPN and CDR2 is SVGIG (reference sequence). Combining the CDR3 with reference TRBV30 and TRBJ1-1 gives the whole variable domain SQTIHQWPATLVQPVGSPLSLECTVEGTSNPNLYWYRQAAGRGLQLLFYSVGIGQISSEVPQNLSASRPQDRQFILSSKKLLLSDSGFYLCAWSRKDIFNTEAFFGQGTRLTVV.

The chain employs TRBV11-2 and TRBJ1-2, with TRBD1 as a possible D gene (5 bases). Germline V gene data show CDR1 as SGHAT and CDR2 as FQNNGV. The germline V and J ends were trimmed by 5 bases and 4 bases, with 14 bases remaining between them. The CDR3 runs 14 residues. The CDR3 DNA is TGTGCCAGCAGCGGTCTCAGGGCTGGCTATGGCTACACCTTC. It codes for CASSGLRAGYGYTF. The variable domain in full, completed from reference TRBV11-2 and TRBJ1-2, reads EAGVAQSPRYKIIEKRQSVAFWCNPISGHATLYWYQQILGQGPKLLIQFQNNGVVDDSQLPKDRFSAERLKGVDSTLKIQPAKLEDSAVYLCASSGLRAGYGYTFGSGTRLTVV.